This is a list of T cell receptor beta chains from one sample in a study of cytomegalovirus exposure and HLA in healthy donors. The method was immunoSEQ multiplex PCR; TCRdb's version includes in-frame clones alone and lacks a portion of them. In the table there are about 110,000 clones, 60% to 85% of which are singletons. Sequenced material: PBMCs. Receptor source: a woman in her sixties or seventies in good health and CMV-seropositive. Each CDR3 is given with its conserved first and last residue. D genes are given only for firm matches. Rows give clone size only sometimes, using once, few, many, or a class for an expanded clone.

cdr3_aa	cdr3_nt	d_call	clone_size	v_call	j_call
CASSFRGLANEQFF	TGTGCCAGCAGCTTCAGAGGACTAGCCAATGAGCAGTTCTTC	TRBD2	once	TRBV7-2	TRBJ2-1
CASSFVGAGGNQPQHF	TGTGCCAGCAGCTTTGTCGGGGCAGGGGGCAATCAGCCCCAGCATTTT	.	.	TRBV7-9	TRBJ1-5
CASSQAGGAGTIYYEQYF	TGTGCCAGCAGCCAAGCAGGGGGCGCGGGTACCATTTACTACGAGCAGTACTTC	TRBD1	.	TRBV7-2	TRBJ2-7
CASSFAATDTQYF	TGCGCCAGCAGCTTTGCGGCCACAGATACGCAGTATTTT	.	.	TRBV5-1	TRBJ2-3
CASSKAARLTGGSYEQYF	TGTGCCAGCTCAAAAGCCGCTCGACTGACAGGGGGCTCCTACGAGCAGTACTTC	TRBD1	few	TRBV18	TRBJ2-7
CASSARSGRSGEQFF	TGTGCCAGCAGCGCCCGTAGCGGGAGAAGCGGTGAGCAGTTCTTC	TRBD2	.	TRBV9	TRBJ2-1
CASSPQRTGWKYF	TGTGCCAGCAGTCCCCAACGGACAGGTTGGAAATATTTT	TRBD1	.	TRBV6-1	TRBJ2-3
CASGDRPDNEQFF	TGTGCCAGTGGGGACAGGCCCGACAATGAGCAGTTCTTC	TRBD1	.	TRBV19	TRBJ2-1
CASSQDSKYGYTF	TGCGCCAGCAGCCAAGATAGCAAGTATGGCTACACCTTC	.	.	TRBV4-1	TRBJ1-2
CASSLLTGVNYGYTF	TGCGCCAGCAGCCTATTGACAGGGGTGAACTATGGCTACACCTTC	TRBD1	.	TRBV4-1	TRBJ1-2
CATLVAGGNNEQFF	TGTGCCACATTAGTAGCGGGAGGGAACAATGAGCAGTTCTTC	TRBD2	once	TRBV10-3	TRBJ2-1
CASSPHTAGTSGISEQFF	TGTGCCAGCAGCCCGCACACCGCCGGGACTAGCGGGATATCTGAGCAGTTCTTC	TRBD2	once	TRBV7-8	TRBJ2-1
CASSVALASEQFF	TGTGCCAGCAGCGTTGCACTAGCATCTGAGCAGTTCTTC	.	.	TRBV14	TRBJ2-1
CASSQNREGEQYF	TGCGCCAGCAGCCAGAACCGGGAGGGCGAGCAGTACTTC	TRBD2	.	TRBV5-1	TRBJ2-7
CASSKEPRSRGSYEQYF	TGTGCCAGCAGCAAGGAACCGAGGAGCAGGGGAAGCTACGAGCAGTACTTC	.	.	TRBV7-2	TRBJ2-7
CASSDQGATYEQYF	TGTGCCAGCAGTGATCAGGGGGCGACCTACGAGCAGTACTTC	TRBD1	.	TRBV2	TRBJ2-7
CAWKNRGYEQYF	TGTGCCTGGAAAAACAGGGGCTACGAGCAGTACTTC	TRBD1	.	TRBV30	TRBJ2-7
CASSSRGLAGGAAETQYF	TGCGCCAGCAGCTCCAGGGGACTAGCGGGAGGAGCGGCAGAGACCCAGTACTTC	TRBD2	.	TRBV5-1	TRBJ2-5
CASSVGGTEQYF	TGTGCCAGCAGCGTAGGGGGCACCGAGCAGTACTTC	TRBD1	few	TRBV7-9	TRBJ2-7
CASSFLGTGQGHYEQYF	TGTGCCAGCAGCTTCCTAGGAACGGGACAGGGCCACTACGAGCAGTACTTC	TRBD1	.	TRBV7-6	TRBJ2-7
CSVAPGGAHNEQFF	TGCAGCGTTGCGCCAGGGGGCGCCCACAATGAGCAGTTCTTC	TRBD1	.	TRBV29-1	TRBJ2-1
CACDRDGNQPQHF	TGTGCCTGTGACAGGGATGGGAATCAGCCCCAGCATTTT	TRBD1	few	TRBV30	TRBJ1-5
CAWSTGRRQPQHF	TGTGCCTGGAGTACAGGTCGTCGTCAGCCCCAGCATTTT	.	.	TRBV30	TRBJ1-5
CASSPSAGMNTEAFF	TGTGCCAGCAGCCCCTCCGCAGGTATGAACACTGAAGCTTTCTTT	.	.	TRBV5-4	TRBJ1-1
CAISEEEGAGSGYTF	TGTGCCATCAGTGAAGAGGAGGGGGCAGGTTCTGGCTACACCTTC	TRBD1	.	TRBV10-3	TRBJ1-2
CASSVVGHPGELFF	TGTGCCAGCAGCGTAGTAGGACATCCCGGGGAGCTGTTTTTT	.	.	TRBV9	TRBJ2-2
CASSSGTGGRGDTQYF	TGCGCCAGCAGCTCCGGGACAGGGGGGCGAGGAGATACGCAGTATTTT	TRBD1	.	TRBV5-1	TRBJ2-3
CASSEQYQPQHF	TGTGCCAGCAGTGAACAGTATCAGCCCCAGCATTTT	.	.	TRBV2	TRBJ1-5
CASSYDGGLGQPQHF	TGTGCCAGCAGTTACGATGGGGGGTTGGGTCAGCCCCAGCATTTT	.	.	TRBV6-5	TRBJ1-5
CASSHGGFADTQYF	TGTGCCAGCAGCCACGGGGGGTTTGCCGATACGCAGTATTTT	TRBD2	.	TRBV6-7	TRBJ2-3
CASSLQGQPQHF	TGTGCCAGCAGTCTACAGGGCCAGCCCCAGCATTTT	.	.	TRBV27	TRBJ1-5
CASSEQNPRDREYF	TGTGCCAGCAGTGAACAAAACCCCCGGGACAGGGAATACTTC	TRBD1	.	TRBV2	TRBJ2-5